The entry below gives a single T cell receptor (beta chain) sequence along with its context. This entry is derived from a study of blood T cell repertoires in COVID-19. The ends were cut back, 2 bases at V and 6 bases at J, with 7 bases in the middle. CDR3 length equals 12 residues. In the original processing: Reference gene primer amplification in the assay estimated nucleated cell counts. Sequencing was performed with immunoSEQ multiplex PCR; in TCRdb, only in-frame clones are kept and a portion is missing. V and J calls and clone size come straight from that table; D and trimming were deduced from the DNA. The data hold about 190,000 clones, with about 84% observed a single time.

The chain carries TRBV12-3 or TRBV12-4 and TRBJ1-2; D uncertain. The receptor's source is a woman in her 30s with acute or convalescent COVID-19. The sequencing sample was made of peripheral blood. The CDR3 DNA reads TGTGCCAGCAGTTTACAACATCATGGCTACACCTTC. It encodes CASSLQHHGYTF.